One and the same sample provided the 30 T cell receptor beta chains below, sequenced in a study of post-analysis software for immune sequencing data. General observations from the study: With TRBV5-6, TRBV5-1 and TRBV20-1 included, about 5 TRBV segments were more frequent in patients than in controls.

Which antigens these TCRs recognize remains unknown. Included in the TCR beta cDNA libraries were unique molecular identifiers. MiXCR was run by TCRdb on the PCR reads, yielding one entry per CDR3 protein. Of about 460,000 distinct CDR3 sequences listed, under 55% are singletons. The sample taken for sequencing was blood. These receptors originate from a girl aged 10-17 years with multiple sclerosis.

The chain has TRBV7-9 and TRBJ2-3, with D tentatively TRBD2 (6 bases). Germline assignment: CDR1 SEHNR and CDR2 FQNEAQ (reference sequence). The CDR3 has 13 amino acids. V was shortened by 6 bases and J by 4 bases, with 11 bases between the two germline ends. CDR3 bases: TGTGCCAGCAGTTTTGGGACTGCAGATACGCAGTATTTT. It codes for CASSFGTADTQYF.

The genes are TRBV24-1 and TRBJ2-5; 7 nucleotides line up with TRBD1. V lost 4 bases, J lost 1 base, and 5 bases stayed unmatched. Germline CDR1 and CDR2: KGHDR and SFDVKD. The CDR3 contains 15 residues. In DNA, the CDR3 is TGTGCCACCAGTGACTTCGGACAGGTCCAAGAGACCCAGTACTTC. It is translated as CATSDFGQVQETQYF.

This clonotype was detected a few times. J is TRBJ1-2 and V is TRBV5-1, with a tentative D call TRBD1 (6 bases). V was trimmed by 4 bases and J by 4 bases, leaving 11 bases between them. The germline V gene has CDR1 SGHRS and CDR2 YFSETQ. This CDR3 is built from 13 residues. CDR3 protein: CASSRDTGYGYTF. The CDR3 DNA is TGCGCCAGCAGCCGGGACACAGGCTATGGCTACACCTTC.

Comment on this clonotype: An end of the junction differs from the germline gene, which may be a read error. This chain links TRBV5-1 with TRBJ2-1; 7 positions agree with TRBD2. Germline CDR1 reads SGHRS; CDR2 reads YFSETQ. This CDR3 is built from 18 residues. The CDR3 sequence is CVSSYPSTGGRDYNEQFF. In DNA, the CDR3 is TGCGTCAGCAGTTATCCGTCCACCGGCGGGAGAGACTACAATGAGCAGTTCTTC.

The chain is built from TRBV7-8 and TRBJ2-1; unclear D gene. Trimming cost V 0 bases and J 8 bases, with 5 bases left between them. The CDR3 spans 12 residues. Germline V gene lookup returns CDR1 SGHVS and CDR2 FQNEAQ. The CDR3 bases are TGTGCCAGCAGCTTAGCCGCCTATGAGCAGTTCTTC. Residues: CASSLAAYEQFF.

The CDR3 reads CASSLTRGSNTEAFF. Written as DNA, the CDR3 is TGTGCCAGCAGCTTGACCAGGGGCTCGAACACTGAAGCTTTCTTT. V and J are TRBV7-2 and TRBJ1-1; D may be TRBD1 (6 bases). CDR3 length: 15 residues. Between the trimmed V and J ends, which lost 3 bases and 1 base, there was a span of 12 bases. Looked up from germline, CDR1 is SGHTA and CDR2 is FQGNSA.

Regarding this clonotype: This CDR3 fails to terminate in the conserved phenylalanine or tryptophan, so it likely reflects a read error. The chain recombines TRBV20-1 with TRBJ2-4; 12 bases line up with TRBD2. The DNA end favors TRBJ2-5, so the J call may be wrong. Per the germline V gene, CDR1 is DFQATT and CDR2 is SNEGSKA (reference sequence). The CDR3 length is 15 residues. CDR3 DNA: TGCAGTGCGGTCCCGACTAGCGGGAGTTCAGAGACCCAGTACGTC. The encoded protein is CSAVPTSGSSETQYV.

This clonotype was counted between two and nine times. This CDR3 is CSVALGQAYGYTF. Written as DNA, the CDR3 is TGCAGCGTTGCCCTCGGGCAGGCTTATGGCTACACCTTC. This rearrangement joins TRBV29-1 to TRBJ1-2, with D uncertain. V lost 4 bases to trimming and J lost 5 bases, with 14 bases between them. The CDR3 consists of 13 residues. Germline assignment: CDR1 SQVTM and CDR2 ANQGSEA.

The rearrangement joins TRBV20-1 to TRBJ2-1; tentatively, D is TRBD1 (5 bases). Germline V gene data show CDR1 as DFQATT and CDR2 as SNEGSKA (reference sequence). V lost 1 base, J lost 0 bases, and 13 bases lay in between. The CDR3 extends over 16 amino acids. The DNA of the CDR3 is TGCAGTGCTAGAGCGATCGACAGCAGCTCCTACAATGAGCAGTTCTTC. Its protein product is CSARAIDSSSYNEQFF.

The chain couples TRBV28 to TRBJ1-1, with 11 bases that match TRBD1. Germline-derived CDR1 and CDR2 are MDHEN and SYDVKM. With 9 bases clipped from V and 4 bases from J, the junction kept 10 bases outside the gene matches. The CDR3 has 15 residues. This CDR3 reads CASDPGQGVITEAFF. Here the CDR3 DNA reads TGTGCCAGTGATCCGGGACAGGGGGTAATCACTGAAGCTTTCTTT.

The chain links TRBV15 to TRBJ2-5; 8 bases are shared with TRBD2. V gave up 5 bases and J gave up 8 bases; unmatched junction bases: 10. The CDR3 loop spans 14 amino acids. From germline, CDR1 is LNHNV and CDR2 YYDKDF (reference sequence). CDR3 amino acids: CATSSSGSWDTQYF. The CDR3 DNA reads TGTGCCACCAGCTCAAGCGGGAGTTGGGACACCCAGTACTTC.

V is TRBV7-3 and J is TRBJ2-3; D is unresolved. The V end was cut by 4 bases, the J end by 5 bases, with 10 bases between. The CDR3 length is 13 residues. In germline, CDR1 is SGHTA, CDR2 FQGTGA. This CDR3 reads CASSSPSGDTQYF. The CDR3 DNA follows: TGTGCCAGCAGCTCTCCATCAGGAGATACGCAGTATTTT.

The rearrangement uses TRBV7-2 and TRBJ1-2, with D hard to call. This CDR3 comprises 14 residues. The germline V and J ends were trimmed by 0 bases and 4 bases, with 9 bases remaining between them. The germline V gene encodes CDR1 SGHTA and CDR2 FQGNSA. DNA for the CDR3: TGTGCCAGCAGCTTAGCTATCTCGATCTATGGCTACACCTTC. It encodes CASSLAISIYGYTF.

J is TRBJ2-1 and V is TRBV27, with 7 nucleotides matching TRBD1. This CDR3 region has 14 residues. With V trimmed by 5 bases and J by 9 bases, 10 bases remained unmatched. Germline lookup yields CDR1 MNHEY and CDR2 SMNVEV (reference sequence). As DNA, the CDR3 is TGTGCCAGCAGTCTAACAGGGGTGGGGCTTGAGCAGTTCTTC. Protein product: CASSLTGVGLEQFF.

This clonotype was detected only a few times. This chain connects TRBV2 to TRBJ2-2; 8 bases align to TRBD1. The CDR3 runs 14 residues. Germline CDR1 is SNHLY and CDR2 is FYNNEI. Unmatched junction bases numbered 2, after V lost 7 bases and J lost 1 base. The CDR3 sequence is CASKGTGNTGELFF. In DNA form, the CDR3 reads TGTGCCAGCAAAGGGACAGGGAACACCGGGGAGCTGTTTTTT.

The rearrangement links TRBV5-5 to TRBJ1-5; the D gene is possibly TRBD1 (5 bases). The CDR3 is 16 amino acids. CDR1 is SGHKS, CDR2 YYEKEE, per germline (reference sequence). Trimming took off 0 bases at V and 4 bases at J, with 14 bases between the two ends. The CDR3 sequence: CASSLVGGVENQPQHF. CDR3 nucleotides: TGTGCCAGCAGCTTGGTGGGGGGGGTAGAGAATCAGCCCCAGCATTTT.

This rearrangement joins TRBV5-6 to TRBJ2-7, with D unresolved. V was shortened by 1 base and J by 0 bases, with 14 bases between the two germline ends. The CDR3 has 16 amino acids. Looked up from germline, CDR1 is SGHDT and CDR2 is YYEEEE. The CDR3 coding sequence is TGTGCCAGCAGCTTGCCCAGCGCGAATAGCTCCTACGAGCAGTACTTC. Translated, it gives CASSLPSANSSYEQYF. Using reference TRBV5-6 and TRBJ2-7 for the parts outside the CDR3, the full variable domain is DAGVTQSPTHLIKTRGQQVTLRCSPKSGHDTVSWYQQALGQGPQFIFQYYEEEERQRGNFPDRFSGHQFPNYSSELNVNALLLGDSALYLCASSLPSANSSYEQYFGPGTRLTVT.

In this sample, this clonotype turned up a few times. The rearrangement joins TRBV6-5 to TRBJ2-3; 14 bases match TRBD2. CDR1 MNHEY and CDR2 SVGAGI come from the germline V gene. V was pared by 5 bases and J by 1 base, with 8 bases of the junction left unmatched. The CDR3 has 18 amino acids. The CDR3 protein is CASSHGTSGSSRTDTQYF. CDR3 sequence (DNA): TGTGCCAGCAGTCACGGGACTAGCGGGAGTTCCCGCACAGATACGCAGTATTTT.

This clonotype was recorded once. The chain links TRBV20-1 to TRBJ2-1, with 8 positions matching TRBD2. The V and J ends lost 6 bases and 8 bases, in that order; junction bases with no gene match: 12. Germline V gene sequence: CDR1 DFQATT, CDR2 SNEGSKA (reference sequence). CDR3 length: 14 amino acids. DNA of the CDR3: TGCAGTGCCAGGGTGGCGGGAGGTGGGTATGAGCAGTTCTTC. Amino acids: CSARVAGGGYEQFF.

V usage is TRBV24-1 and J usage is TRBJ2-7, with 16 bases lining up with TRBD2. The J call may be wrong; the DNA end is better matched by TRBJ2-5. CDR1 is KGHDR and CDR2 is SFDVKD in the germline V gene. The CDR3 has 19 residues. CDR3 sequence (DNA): TGTGCCACCAGTGACCCGGGACTAGCGGGAGGGCCGCGACGAGAGACCCAGTACTTC. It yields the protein CATSDPGLAGGPRRETQYF.

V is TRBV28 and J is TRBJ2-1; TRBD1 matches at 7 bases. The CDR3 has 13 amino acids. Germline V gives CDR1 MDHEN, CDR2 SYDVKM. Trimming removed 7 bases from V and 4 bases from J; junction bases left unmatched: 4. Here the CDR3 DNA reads TGTGCCAGCATGGGACAGATTTACAATGAGCAGTTCTTC. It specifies CASMGQIYNEQFF.

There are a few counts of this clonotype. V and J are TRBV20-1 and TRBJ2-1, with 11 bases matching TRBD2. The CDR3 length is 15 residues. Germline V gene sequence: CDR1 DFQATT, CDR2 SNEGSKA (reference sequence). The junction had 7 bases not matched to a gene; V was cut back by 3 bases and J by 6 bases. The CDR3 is CSASTSGSGGNEQFF. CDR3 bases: TGCAGTGCTAGCACTAGCGGGAGTGGGGGCAATGAGCAGTTCTTC.

CDR3 amino acids: CASSSRVAETQYF. CDR3 nucleotide sequence: TGTGCCAGCAGCTCCCGGGTGGCGGAGACCCAGTACTTC. This rearrangement joins TRBV9 to TRBJ2-7; D uncertain. The J call is doubtful: the DNA matches TRBJ2-5 better. Germline V lookup: CDR1 SGDLS, CDR2 YYNGEE. The CDR3 runs 13 residues.

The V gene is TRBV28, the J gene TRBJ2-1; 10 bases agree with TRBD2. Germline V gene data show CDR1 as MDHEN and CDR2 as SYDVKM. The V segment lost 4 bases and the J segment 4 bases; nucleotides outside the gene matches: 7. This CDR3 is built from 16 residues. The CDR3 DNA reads TGTGCCAGCAGTTATTCTAGCGGGAGTAGGTACAATGAGCAGTTCTTC. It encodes CASSYSSGSRYNEQFF.

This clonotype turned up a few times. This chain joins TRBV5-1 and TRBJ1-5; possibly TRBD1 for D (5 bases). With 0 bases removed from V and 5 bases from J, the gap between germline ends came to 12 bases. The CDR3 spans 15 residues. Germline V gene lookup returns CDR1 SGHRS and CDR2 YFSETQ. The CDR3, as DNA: TGCGCCAGCAGCTTGGTTCCGGGGACGGATCAGCCCCAGCATTTT. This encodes CASSLVPGTDQPQHF. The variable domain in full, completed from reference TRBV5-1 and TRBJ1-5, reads KAGVTQTPRYLIKTRGQQVTLSCSPISGHRSVSWYQQTPGQGLQFLFEYFSETQRNKGNFPGRFSGRQFSNSRSEMNVSTLELGDSALYLCASSLVPGTDQPQHFGDGTRLSIL.

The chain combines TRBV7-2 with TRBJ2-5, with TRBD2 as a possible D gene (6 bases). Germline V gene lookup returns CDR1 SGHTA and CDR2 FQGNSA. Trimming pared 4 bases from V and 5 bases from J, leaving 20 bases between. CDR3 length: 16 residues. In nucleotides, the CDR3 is TGTGCCAGCAGCTCCGGGGGTAGCATCGGCCTGGAGACCCAGTACTTC. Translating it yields CASSSGGSIGLETQYF.

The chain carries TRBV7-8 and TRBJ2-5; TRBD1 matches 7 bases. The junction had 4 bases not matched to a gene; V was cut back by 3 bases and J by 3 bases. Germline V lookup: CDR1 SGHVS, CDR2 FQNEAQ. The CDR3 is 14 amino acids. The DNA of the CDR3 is TGTGCCAGCAGCTTCTCCGGGACAGAAGAGACCCAGTACTTC. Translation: CASSFSGTEETQYF. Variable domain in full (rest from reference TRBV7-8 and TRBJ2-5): GAGVSQSPRYKVAKRGQDVALRCDPISGHVSLFWYQQALGQGPEFLTYFQNEAQLDKSGLPSDRFFAERPEGSVSTLKIQRTQQEDSAVYLCASSFSGTEETQYFGPGTRLLVL.

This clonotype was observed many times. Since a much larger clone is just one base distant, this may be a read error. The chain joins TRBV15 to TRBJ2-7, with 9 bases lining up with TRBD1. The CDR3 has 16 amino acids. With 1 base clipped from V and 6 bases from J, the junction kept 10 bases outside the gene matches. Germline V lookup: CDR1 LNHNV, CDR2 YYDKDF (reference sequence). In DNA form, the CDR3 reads TGTGCCACCAGCAGAGCCTCCGGACAGGGGTGGTCCGAGCAGTACTTC. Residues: CATSRASGQGWSEQYF.

CDR3 DNA: TGCAGTGCTAGCCGGCCGGGGGAGATCAATCAGCCCCAGCATTTT. Translating it yields CSASRPGEINQPQHF. The gene calls are TRBV20-1 and TRBJ1-5, with a weak D call TRBD1 (5 bases). V shed 3 bases and J shed 3 bases, with 15 bases lying between them. The CDR3 is made up of 15 amino acids. Germline-derived CDR1 and CDR2 are DFQATT and SNEGSKA (reference sequence).

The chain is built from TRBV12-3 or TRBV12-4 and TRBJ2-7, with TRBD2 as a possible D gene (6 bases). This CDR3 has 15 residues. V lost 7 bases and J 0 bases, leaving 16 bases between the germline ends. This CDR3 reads CASTKGVGGSYEQYF. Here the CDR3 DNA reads TGTGCCAGCACTAAAGGGGTGGGGGGCTCCTACGAGCAGTACTTC.